This T cell receptor beta chain was captured in a study of cytomegalovirus exposure and HLA in healthy donors. Notes on the study in general: At a 0.05 false discovery rate, a later analysis found 16,951 TCR beta sequences to be associated with HLA alleles. A reported reduction in N-insertions relative to the approximately 640-donor mean was seen in an Asian-associated ancestry cluster in a later analysis. Equally common other TCR beta chains were less clonally expanded than HLA-associated ones, a later analysis found.

Remarks on this clone: No antigen is known for it.

The V and J ends lost 1 base and 3 bases, in that order; junction bases with no gene match: 2. This CDR3 is built from 15 residues. Germline V gives CDR1 SGHTA, CDR2 FQGNSA. The PCR employed 60 Vbeta primers together with 13 Jbeta primers. Sequenced by immunoSEQ multiplex PCR; TCRdb stores in-frame clones only, minus some. The sample lists around 110,000 clones, about 86% occurring once. This receptor was obtained from a woman in her twenties or thirties in good health and CMV-seronegative. Sequenced: PBMCs. The rearrangement uses TRBV7-2 and TRBJ2-7, with 11 bases matching TRBD2. The CDR3 nucleotides are TGTGCCAGCAGCTTAGTAGCGGGAGGGCTCTACGAGCAGTACTTC. Amino acids: CASSLVAGGLYEQYF.